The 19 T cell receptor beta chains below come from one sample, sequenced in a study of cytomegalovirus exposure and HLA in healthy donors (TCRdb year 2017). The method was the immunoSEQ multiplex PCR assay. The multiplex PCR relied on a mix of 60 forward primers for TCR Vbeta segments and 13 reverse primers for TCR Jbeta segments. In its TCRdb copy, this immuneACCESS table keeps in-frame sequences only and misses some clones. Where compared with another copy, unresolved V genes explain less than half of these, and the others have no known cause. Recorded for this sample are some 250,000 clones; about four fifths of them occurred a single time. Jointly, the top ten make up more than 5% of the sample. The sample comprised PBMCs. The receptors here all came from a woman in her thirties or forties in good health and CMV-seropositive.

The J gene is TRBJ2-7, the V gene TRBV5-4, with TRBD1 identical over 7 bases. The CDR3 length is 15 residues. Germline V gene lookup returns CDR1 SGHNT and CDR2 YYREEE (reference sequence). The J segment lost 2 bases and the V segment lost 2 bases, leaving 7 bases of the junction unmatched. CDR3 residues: CASSLGTAQTYEQYF. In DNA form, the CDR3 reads TGTGCCAGCAGCTTAGGGACAGCTCAAACCTACGAGCAGTACTTC.

As DNA, the CDR3 is TGCGCCAGCAGCTTGGCCGGAACGGGGGGGCTTGACACTGAAGCTTTCTTT. This translates into CASSLAGTGGLDTEAFF. This sequence joins TRBV5-1 and TRBJ1-1, with D perhaps matching TRBD1 (6 bases). V shed 0 bases and J shed 3 bases, with 18 bases lying between them. Germline V gives CDR1 SGHRS, CDR2 YFSETQ. The CDR3 spans 17 residues.

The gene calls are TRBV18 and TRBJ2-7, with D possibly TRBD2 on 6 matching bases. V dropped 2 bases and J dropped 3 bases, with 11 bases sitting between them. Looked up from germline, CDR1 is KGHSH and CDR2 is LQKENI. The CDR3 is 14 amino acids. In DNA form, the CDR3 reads TGTGCCAGCTCACCATTCGAGCGGGTCTACGAGCAGTACTTC. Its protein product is CASSPFERVYEQYF.

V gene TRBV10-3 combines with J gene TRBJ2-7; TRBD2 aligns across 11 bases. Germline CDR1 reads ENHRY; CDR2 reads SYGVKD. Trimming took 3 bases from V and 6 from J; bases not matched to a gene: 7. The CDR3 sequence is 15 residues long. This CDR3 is CAISDGLAGGIEQYF. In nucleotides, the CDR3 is TGTGCCATCAGTGACGGGCTAGCGGGAGGCATCGAGCAGTACTTC.

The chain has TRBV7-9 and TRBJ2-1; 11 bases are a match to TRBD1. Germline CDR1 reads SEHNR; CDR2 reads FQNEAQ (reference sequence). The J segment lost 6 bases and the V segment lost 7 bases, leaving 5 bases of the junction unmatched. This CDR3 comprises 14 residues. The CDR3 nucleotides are TGTGCCAGCAAAGCGGGACAGGGGGTCAATGAGCAGTTCTTC. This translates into CASKAGQGVNEQFF.

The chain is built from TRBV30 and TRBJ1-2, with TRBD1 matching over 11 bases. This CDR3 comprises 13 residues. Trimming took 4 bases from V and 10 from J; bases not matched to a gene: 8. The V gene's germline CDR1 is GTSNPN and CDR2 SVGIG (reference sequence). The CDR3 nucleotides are TGTGCCTGGAATGGACAGGGGGCGCGTGTCTACACCTTC. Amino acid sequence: CAWNGQGARVYTF. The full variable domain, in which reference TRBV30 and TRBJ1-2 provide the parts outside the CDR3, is SQTIHQWPATLVQPVGSPLSLECTVEGTSNPNLYWYRQAAGRGLQLLFYSVGIGQISSEVPQNLSASRPQDRQFILSSKKLLLSDSGFYLCAWNGQGARVYTFGSGTRLTVV.

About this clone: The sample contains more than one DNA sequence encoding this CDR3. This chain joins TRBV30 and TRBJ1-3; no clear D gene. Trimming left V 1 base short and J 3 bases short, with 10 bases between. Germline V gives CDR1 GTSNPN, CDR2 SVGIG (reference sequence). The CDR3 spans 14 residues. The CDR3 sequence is CAWSDSYFGNTIYF. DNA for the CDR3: TGTGCCTGGAGTGACTCGTATTTTGGAAACACCATATATTTT.

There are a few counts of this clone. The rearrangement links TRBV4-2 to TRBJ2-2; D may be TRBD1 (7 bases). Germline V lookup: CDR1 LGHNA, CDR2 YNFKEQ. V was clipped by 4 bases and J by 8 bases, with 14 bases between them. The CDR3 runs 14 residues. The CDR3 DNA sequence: TGTGCCAGCAGCCCATCAGGGGGGACAGGGGAGCTGTTTTTT. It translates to CASSPSGGTGELFF.

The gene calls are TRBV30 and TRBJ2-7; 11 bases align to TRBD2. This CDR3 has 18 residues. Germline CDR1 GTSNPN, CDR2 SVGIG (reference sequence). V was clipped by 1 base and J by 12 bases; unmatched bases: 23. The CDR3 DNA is TGTGCCTGGAGTGGAGATCAGGGGTTACCGGGACTAGCGGCTTTGCGGTACTTC. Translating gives CAWSGDQGLPGLAALRYF.

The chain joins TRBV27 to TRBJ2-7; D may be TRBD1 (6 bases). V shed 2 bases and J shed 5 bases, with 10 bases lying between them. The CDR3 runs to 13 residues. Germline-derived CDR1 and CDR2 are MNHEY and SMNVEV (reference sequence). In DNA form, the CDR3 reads TGTGCCAGCAGTTTAGACAGGACCAACGAGCAGTACTTC. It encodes CASSLDRTNEQYF.

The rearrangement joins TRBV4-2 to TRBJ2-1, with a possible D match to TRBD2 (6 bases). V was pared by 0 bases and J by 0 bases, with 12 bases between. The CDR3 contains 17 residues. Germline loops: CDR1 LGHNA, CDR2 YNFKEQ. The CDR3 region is CASSQEAGLASYNEQFF. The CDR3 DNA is TGTGCCAGCAGCCAAGAGGCGGGACTGGCCTCCTACAATGAGCAGTTCTTC.

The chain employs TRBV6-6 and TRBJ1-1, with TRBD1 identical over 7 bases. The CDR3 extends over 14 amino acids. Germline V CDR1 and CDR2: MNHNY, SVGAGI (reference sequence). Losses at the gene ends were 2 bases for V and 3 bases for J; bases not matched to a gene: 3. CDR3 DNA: TGTGCCAGCAGTTACACTGACAGGGACACTGAAGCTTTCTTT. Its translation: CASSYTDRDTEAFF.

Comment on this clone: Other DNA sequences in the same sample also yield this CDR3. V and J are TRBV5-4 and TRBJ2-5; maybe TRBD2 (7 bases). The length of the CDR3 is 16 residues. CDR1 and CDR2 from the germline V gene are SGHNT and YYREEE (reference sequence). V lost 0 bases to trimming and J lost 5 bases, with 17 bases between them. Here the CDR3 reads CASSLAGGRRQETQYF. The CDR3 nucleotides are TGTGCCAGCAGCTTGGCCGGGGGGCGCCGACAGGAGACCCAGTACTTC.

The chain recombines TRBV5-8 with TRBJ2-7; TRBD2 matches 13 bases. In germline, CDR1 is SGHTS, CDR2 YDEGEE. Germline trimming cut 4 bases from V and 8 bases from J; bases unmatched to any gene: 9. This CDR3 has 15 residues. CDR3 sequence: CASSQGTSGANQQYF. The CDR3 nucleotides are TGTGCCAGCAGCCAAGGGACTAGCGGGGCCAACCAGCAGTACTTC.

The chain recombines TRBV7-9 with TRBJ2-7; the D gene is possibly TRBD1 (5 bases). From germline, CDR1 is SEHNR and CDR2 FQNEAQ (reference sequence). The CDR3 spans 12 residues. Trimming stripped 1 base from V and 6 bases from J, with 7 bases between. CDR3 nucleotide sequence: TGTGCCAGCAGCTTAGTAGGGGTCGAGCAGTACTTC. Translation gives CASSLVGVEQYF.

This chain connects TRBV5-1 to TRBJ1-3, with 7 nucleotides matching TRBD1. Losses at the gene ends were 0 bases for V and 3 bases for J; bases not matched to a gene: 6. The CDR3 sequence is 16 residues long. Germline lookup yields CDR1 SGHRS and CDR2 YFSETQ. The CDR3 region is CASSLDHRDSGNTIYF. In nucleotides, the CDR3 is TGCGCCAGCAGCTTGGATCACAGGGACAGTGGAAACACCATATATTTT.

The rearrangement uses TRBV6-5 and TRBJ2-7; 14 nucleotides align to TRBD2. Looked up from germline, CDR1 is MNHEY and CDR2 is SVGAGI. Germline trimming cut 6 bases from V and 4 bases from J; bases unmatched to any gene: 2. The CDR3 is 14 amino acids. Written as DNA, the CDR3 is TGTGCCAGCAGGAGGACTAGCGGGAGGTACGAGCAGTACTTC. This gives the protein CASRRTSGRYEQYF.

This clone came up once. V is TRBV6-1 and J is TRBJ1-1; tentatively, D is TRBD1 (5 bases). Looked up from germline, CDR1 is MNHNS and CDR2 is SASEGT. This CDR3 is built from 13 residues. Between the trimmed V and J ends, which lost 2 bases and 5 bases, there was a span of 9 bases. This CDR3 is CASSETGWTEAFF. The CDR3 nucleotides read TGTGCCAGCAGTGAAACAGGATGGACTGAAGCTTTCTTT.

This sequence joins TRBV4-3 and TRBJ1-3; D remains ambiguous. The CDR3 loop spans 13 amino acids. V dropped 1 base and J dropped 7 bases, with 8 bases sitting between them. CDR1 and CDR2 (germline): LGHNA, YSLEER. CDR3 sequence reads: CASSQGPGNTIYF. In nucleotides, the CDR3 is TGCGCCAGCAGCCAAGGTCCCGGGAACACCATATATTTT.